The 21 T cell receptor beta chains presented below share a single source sample, sequenced in a study of CD8+ T cells in alopecia areata. The sample's treatment: oral pan-JAK inhibitor, 5-10 mg twice daily. Following extraction, RNA underwent reverse transcription to cDNA, which served as the sequencing template. Assay: immunoSEQ multiplex PCR; the TCRdb copy retains only in-frame clones and omits some. The data contain approximately 280,000 clones, roughly 50% of them singletons. The specimen comprised CD4+ T cells sorted from blood, sampled at week 24, from a patient treated with tofacitinib. The receptor source for this set is a human donor with alopecia areata.

This clone showed up just a few times. The genes are TRBV2 and TRBJ1-4; D is unresolved. The CDR3 length is 13 residues. V lost 5 bases and J 7 bases, leaving 11 bases between the germline ends. Per the germline V gene, CDR1 is SNHLY and CDR2 is FYNNEI. The CDR3 DNA follows: TGTGCCAGCAGTACAGACGTCAGTGAAAAACTGTTTTTT. Amino acids: CASSTDVSEKLFF.

This chain connects TRBV29-1 to TRBJ2-3; 8 bases fit TRBD2. V dropped 1 base and J dropped 0; count of bases not matched to a gene: 9. The germline gives CDR1 SQVTM, CDR2 ANQGSEA. The CDR3 has 17 amino acids. This CDR3 is CSVEGWKSGGSTDTQYF. In DNA form, the CDR3 reads TGCAGCGTTGAAGGGTGGAAGAGCGGGGGTAGCACAGATACGCAGTATTTT.

This chain joins TRBV4-1 and TRBJ2-5; no clear D gene. With 1 base removed from V and 5 bases from J, the gap between germline ends came to 8 bases. CDR3 length equals 13 residues. Germline-derived CDR1 and CDR2 are MGHRA and YSYEKL. CDR3 region: CASSQALDETQYF. The CDR3 DNA is TGCGCCAGCAGCCAAGCTTTGGACGAGACCCAGTACTTC.

The chain combines TRBV15 with TRBJ1-4; no definite D call. V was shortened by 0 bases and J by 7 bases, with 9 bases between the two germline ends. The CDR3 contains 14 residues. Germline-derived CDR1 and CDR2 are LNHNV and YYDKDF (reference sequence). CDR3 region: CATSREAWGEKLFF. DNA for the CDR3: TGTGCCACCAGCAGAGAAGCTTGGGGTGAAAAACTGTTTTTT.

This clone showed up just a few times. This chain links TRBV6-6 with TRBJ1-2; possible D gene TRBD1, 6 bases. This CDR3 contains 14 residues. Looked up from germline, CDR1 is MNHNY and CDR2 is SVGAGI (reference sequence). Trimming shortened V by 6 bases and J by 2 bases, and 13 bases separated the two germline ends. CDR3 in DNA: TGTGCCAGCAGCCGCGATGGACAGAACTATGGCTACACCTTC. It is translated as CASSRDGQNYGYTF.

In its sample, this clone was seen a few times. The V call is TRBV10-3, the J call TRBJ2-4, with 9 bases fitting TRBD1. This CDR3 has 15 amino acids. From germline, CDR1 is ENHRY and CDR2 SYGVKD. Unmatched junction bases numbered 11, after V lost 6 bases and J lost 8 bases. In DNA form, the CDR3 reads TGTGCCATCAGCGGGGACAGGGTGTCTAGTGACATTCAGTACTTC. Residues: CAISGDRVSSDIQYF.

This clone was counted once. The CDR3 nucleotides are TGTGCCAGCAGCTTAGAAGGGACCGTCTACAATGAGCAGTTCTTC. Translating gives CASSLEGTVYNEQFF. The chain uses TRBV7-2 and TRBJ2-1; either TRBD1 or TRBD2 may supply D (5 bases each). Looked up from germline, CDR1 is SGHTA and CDR2 is FQGNSA. CDR3 length equals 15 residues. V was clipped by 1 base and J by 3 bases, with 10 bases between them.

The chain joins TRBV2 to TRBJ2-7; TRBD1 or TRBD2 may be the D gene (5 bases each). Germline CDR1 SNHLY, CDR2 FYNNEI. This CDR3 region has 14 residues. V was trimmed by 6 bases and J by 5 bases, leaving 17 bases between them. CDR3 bases: TGTGCCAGCAGCAGGGATGAGGAGGCCCACGAGCAGTACTTC. Its protein is CASSRDEEAHEQYF.

This chain links TRBV7-8 with TRBJ1-6; D not resolved. The CDR3 covers 15 residues. Germline CDR1 and CDR2: SGHVS and FQNEAQ. V was pared by 1 base and J by 7 bases, with 11 bases between. The CDR3: CASSLVFASNSPLHF. CDR3 bases: TGTGCCAGCAGCTTAGTGTTTGCTTCAAATTCACCCCTCCACTTT.

Only a few counts were recorded for this clone. CDR3 DNA: TGTGCCAGCAGCCGAACTCTTCGCCCCACTGAAGCTTTCTTT. Amino acid sequence: CASSRTLRPTEAFF. The chain couples TRBV11-1 to TRBJ1-1; no reliable D call. CDR1 is SGHAT, CDR2 FQDESV, per germline (reference sequence). CDR3 length: 14 amino acids. The V and J ends lost 5 bases and 4 bases respectively, with 14 bases between them.

The V call is TRBV5-1, the J call TRBJ1-2, with D tentatively TRBD1 (5 bases). V was clipped by 4 bases and J by 8 bases, with 15 bases between them. Germline assignment: CDR1 SGHRS and CDR2 YFSETQ. The CDR3 has 13 amino acids. CDR3 amino acids: CASSPGAGSGYTF. The CDR3 nucleotides read TGCGCCAGCAGCCCCGGGGCGGGGTCCGGCTACACCTTC. Supplemented by reference TRBV5-1 and TRBJ1-2, the full variable domain reads KAGVTQTPRYLIKTRGQQVTLSCSPISGHRSVSWYQQTPGQGLQFLFEYFSETQRNKGNFPGRFSGRQFSNSRSEMNVSTLELGDSALYLCASSPGAGSGYTFGSGTRLTVV.

This clone appeared a few times. The chain carries TRBV6-5 and TRBJ2-7; 9 bases map to TRBD1. Trimming took 5 bases from V and 5 from J; bases not matched to a gene: 4. Looked up from germline, CDR1 is MNHEY and CDR2 is SVGAGI. The CDR3 totals 13 residues. Here the CDR3 reads CASSRDRVHEQYF. The CDR3 region has the DNA TGTGCCAGCAGTAGGGACAGGGTCCACGAGCAGTACTTC.

This sequence joins TRBV6-1 and TRBJ2-5; 10 bases match TRBD1. V dropped 10 bases and J dropped 2; count of bases not matched to a gene: 4. The CDR3 loop spans 13 amino acids. CDR1 and CDR2 (germline): MNHNS, SASEGT. For the CDR3, the DNA is TGTGCCACCAGGACAGGGGGGCAAGAGACCCAGTACTTC. The encoded protein is CATRTGGQETQYF.

V gene TRBV6-5 combines with J gene TRBJ1-5, with D hard to call. The V end lost 2 bases, the J end lost 5 bases, and 7 bases lay between the germline ends. The CDR3 is made up of 13 amino acids. Germline CDR1 is MNHEY and CDR2 is SVGAGI. CDR3 in amino acids: CASSYRDDQPQHF. The CDR3 nucleotides are TGTGCCAGCAGTTACCGGGATGATCAGCCCCAGCATTTT.

The chain couples TRBV4-2 to TRBJ2-6; D not resolved. V was pared by 2 bases and J by 2 bases, with 7 bases between. Germline CDR1 and CDR2: LGHNA and YNFKEQ. The CDR3 runs to 15 residues. The CDR3 here is CASSQLSTGANVLTF. The CDR3 DNA is TGTGCCAGCAGCCAATTGAGTACTGGGGCCAACGTCCTGACTTTC.

The sample holds a few counts of this clone. The chain combines TRBV5-1 with TRBJ1-1; 7 bases map to TRBD1. The CDR3 totals 14 residues. V dropped 2 bases and J dropped 0; count of bases not matched to a gene: 1. Germline-derived CDR1 and CDR2 are SGHRS and YFSETQ. Here the CDR3 DNA reads TGCGCCAGCAGCTTAGGACAGGTGAACACTGAAGCTTTCTTT. Protein: CASSLGQVNTEAFF.

The V and J genes are TRBV2 and TRBJ2-1; 11 bases line up with TRBD2. This CDR3 has 14 amino acids. V dropped 6 bases and J dropped 7; count of bases not matched to a gene: 5. Looked up from germline, CDR1 is SNHLY and CDR2 is FYNNEI. This CDR3 reads CASRAGTSGNEQFF. CDR3 in DNA: TGTGCCAGCAGAGCCGGGACTAGCGGAAATGAGCAGTTCTTC.

This sequence joins TRBV5-4 and TRBJ2-7; 10 nucleotides align to TRBD1. Germline-derived CDR1 and CDR2 are SGHNT and YYREEE (reference sequence). Trimming cost V 4 bases and J 4 bases; bases outside gene matches: 2. The CDR3 is made up of 13 amino acids. Here the CDR3 reads CASSGDRGYEQYF. The CDR3 DNA is TGTGCCAGCAGCGGGGACAGGGGTTACGAGCAGTACTTC.

V gene TRBV30 combines with J gene TRBJ1-2, with 7 bases aligning to TRBD1. With 5 bases clipped from V and 1 base from J, the junction kept 7 bases outside the gene matches. The CDR3 has 14 residues. Germline loops: CDR1 GTSNPN, CDR2 SVGIG (reference sequence). The CDR3 spells CAWAGTDINYGYTF. CDR3 sequence (DNA): TGTGCCTGGGCCGGGACAGATATTAACTATGGCTACACCTTC.

This chain links TRBV10-3 with TRBJ2-7, with 11 bases that match TRBD1. V gave up 4 bases and J gave up 4 bases; unmatched junction bases: 9. This CDR3 region has 16 residues. Germline assignment: CDR1 ENHRY and CDR2 SYGVKD. In DNA, the CDR3 is TGTGCCATCAGTGCCAACCCGGGACAGGGGGAATACGAGCAGTACTTC. Protein product: CAISANPGQGEYEQYF.

The CDR3 sequence: CASSLEVTTGELFF. In DNA form, the CDR3 reads TGTGCCAGCAGCTTGGAGGTTACCACCGGGGAGCTGTTTTTT. The chain links TRBV5-6 to TRBJ2-2, with D unclear. This CDR3 is built from 14 residues. The V end lost 0 bases, the J end lost 4 bases, and 7 bases lay between the germline ends. In germline, CDR1 is SGHDT, CDR2 YYEEEE.